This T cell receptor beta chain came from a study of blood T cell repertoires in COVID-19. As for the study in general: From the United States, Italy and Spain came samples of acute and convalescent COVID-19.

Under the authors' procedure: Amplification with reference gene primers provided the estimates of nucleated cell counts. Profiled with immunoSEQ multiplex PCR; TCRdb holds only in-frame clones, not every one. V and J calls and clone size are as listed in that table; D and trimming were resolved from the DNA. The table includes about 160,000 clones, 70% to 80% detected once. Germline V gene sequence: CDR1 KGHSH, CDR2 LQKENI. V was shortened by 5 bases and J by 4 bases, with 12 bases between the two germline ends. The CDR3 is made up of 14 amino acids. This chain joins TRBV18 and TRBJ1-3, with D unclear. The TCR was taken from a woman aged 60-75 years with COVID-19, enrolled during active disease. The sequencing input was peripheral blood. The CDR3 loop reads CASSENAGGNTIYF. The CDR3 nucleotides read TGTGCCAGCTCAGAGAACGCGGGAGGAAACACCATATATTTT.